Below are 13 T cell receptor beta chains sequenced from a single sample in a study of blood T cells in healthy people across ages. It was with a sample-barcoded 5' primer and a J-beta primer mix that a second PCR of roughly 7 to 12 cycles was run. MiXCR, applied by TCRdb to the 5' RACE reads, yields one record per CDR3 protein. The data show about 930,000 distinct CDR3 sequences, around 29% seen once. The sample was also linked to a second study, of T cells of mothers and their children.

Sequenced sample: blood. The receptors come from a woman between 40 and 55 years old in good health.

This clonotype was seen many times. The chain employs TRBV5-1 and TRBJ2-1; 7 bases are shared with TRBD2. This CDR3 spans 14 amino acids. The V segment lost 7 bases and the J segment 5 bases; nucleotides outside the gene matches: 9. CDR1 is SGHRS and CDR2 is YFSETQ in the germline V gene. CDR3 protein: CASYSGGPDNEQFF. CDR3 sequence (DNA): TGCGCCAGCTACTCGGGGGGACCCGACAATGAGCAGTTCTTC.

This clonotype was seen a handful of times. The chain uses TRBV27 and TRBJ2-7, with D perhaps given as TRBD1 or TRBD2 (5 bases each). CDR3 length: 15 residues. Trimming stripped 7 bases from V and 2 bases from J, with 18 bases between. Germline loops: CDR1 MNHEY, CDR2 SMNVEV (reference sequence). This CDR3 reads CASTETAAAPYEQYF. The CDR3 nucleotides read TGTGCCAGCACCGAGACAGCGGCCGCACCCTACGAGCAGTACTTC.

This clonotype turned up a few times. A single base separates this from a much larger clone, so it may be a read error. J is TRBJ1-1 and V is TRBV9, with D possibly TRBD1 on 6 matching bases. The V gene's germline CDR1 is SGDLS and CDR2 YYNGEE. The V and J ends lost 4 bases and 0 bases respectively, with 7 bases between them. The CDR3 has 13 amino acids. The CDR3 sequence: CASSRDMNTEAFF. The CDR3 region has the DNA TGTGCCAGCAGCCGGGACATGAACACTGAAGCTTTCTTT.

This clonotype was observed a handful of times. This rearrangement joins TRBV9 to TRBJ1-5; tentatively, D is TRBD1 (5 bases). The CDR3 consists of 17 residues. Germline V gene sequence: CDR1 SGDLS, CDR2 YYNGEE. Trimming cost V 0 bases and J 5 bases, with 18 bases left between them. In DNA form, the CDR3 reads TGTGCCAGCAGCGTAGGACAAACAGGACCCGGGGATCAGCCCCAGCATTTT. This sequence encodes CASSVGQTGPGDQPQHF. The full variable domain, with the rest looked up from reference TRBV9 and TRBJ1-5, is DSGVTQTPKHLITATGQRVTLRCSPRSGDLSVYWYQQSLDQGLQFLIQYYNGEERAKGNILERFSAQQFPDLHSELNLSSLELGDSALYFCASSVGQTGPGDQPQHFGDGTRLSIL.

CDR3 loop: CASTPAGGPTDTQYF. DNA for the CDR3: TGTGCCAGCACTCCCGCGGGGGGCCCCACAGATACGCAGTATTTT. The chain joins TRBV28 to TRBJ2-3; 8 nucleotides agree with TRBD2. J lost 2 bases, V lost 7 bases, and 8 bases had no gene match. Germline V CDR1 and CDR2: MDHEN, SYDVKM. The CDR3 length is 15 residues.

The V and J genes are TRBV9 and TRBJ2-5, with TRBD2 matching 10 bases. Trimming at V came to 2 bases and at J to 11 bases, leaving 15 bases not matched to a gene. The CDR3 has 16 residues. The germline gives CDR1 SGDLS, CDR2 YYNGEE. The CDR3 protein is CASSVLSGGTYNEQYF. The CDR3 region has the DNA TGTGCCAGCAGCGTCCTTAGCGGGGGGACTTACAATGAGCAGTACTTC.

Many counts were recorded for this clonotype. The rearrangement links TRBV20-1 to TRBJ2-7; D is unresolved. Trimming shortened V by 3 bases and J by 5 bases, and 5 bases separated the two germline ends. CDR3 length: 10 amino acids. Germline values: CDR1 DFQATT, CDR2 SNEGSKA (reference sequence). CDR3 amino acids: CSASPHEQYF. The CDR3, as DNA: TGCAGTGCTAGTCCCCACGAGCAGTACTTC.

Notes on this clonotype: The germline gene is not matched at one end of the junction; a read error may be the cause. The chain couples TRBV18 to TRBJ2-7, with 8 bases matching TRBD1. There are 11 residues in the CDR3. CDR1 is KGHSH, CDR2 LQKENI, per germline. The CDR3 DNA reads TGTGCCAGCCCACCGGACAGGGTCCTGTACTTC. It yields the protein CASPPDRVLYF.

Details on this clonotype: The junction does not match germline at one end; this may be a read error. The chain recombines TRBV6-2 or TRBV6-3 with TRBJ2-1, with D possibly being TRBD2 (7 bases). From germline, CDR1 is MNHEY and CDR2 SVGEGT. This CDR3 has 16 residues. CDR3 loop: CASSYFWGGPSDERFF. CDR3 DNA sequence: TGTGCCAGCAGTTACTTTTGGGGGGGCCCCTCGGATGAGCGGTTCTTC.

V and J are TRBV4-1 and TRBJ1-1; the D is unclear. V gave up 1 base and J gave up 4 bases, with 13 bases separating them. CDR1 is MGHRA and CDR2 is YSYEKL in the germline V gene. CDR3 length: 15 residues. The CDR3 here is CASSQGEQLSTEAFF. The CDR3 region has the DNA TGCGCCAGCAGCCAAGGGGAGCAGCTGAGCACTGAAGCTTTCTTT.

The gene calls are TRBV30 and TRBJ1-1; D may be TRBD1 (5 bases). CDR3 length: 13 amino acids. The germline V and J ends were trimmed by 4 bases and 4 bases, with 13 bases remaining between them. Germline V gene lookup returns CDR1 GTSNPN and CDR2 SVGIG (reference sequence). The CDR3 loop is CAWITRRVTEAFF. In DNA, the CDR3 is TGTGCCTGGATTACGCGCAGGGTCACTGAAGCTTTCTTT.

With regard to this clonotype: Because the CDR3's place on the DNA is in doubt, the DNA is left out and the CDR3 is given as listed by TCRdb. The chain recombines TRBV29-1 with TRBJ2-5; the table's D call, TRBD1, was not checked against the DNA. Including both end residues, the CDR3 is 20 amino acids long. Per germline, CDR1 SQVTM and CDR2 ANQGSEA. CDR3 protein: CSVEGSCASSQDWPEETQYF.

This clonotype was detected a few times. The chain employs TRBV7-2 and TRBJ1-3; D call uncertain. This CDR3 contains 15 residues. Germline V lookup: CDR1 SGHTA, CDR2 FQGNSA. V was clipped by 1 base and J by 0 bases, with 7 bases between them. In DNA, the CDR3 is TGTGCCAGCAGCTTAGGGCGCGACTCTGGAAACACCATATATTTT. Translated, it gives CASSLGRDSGNTIYF.